Shown below are 29 T cell receptor beta chains from a single sample sequenced in a study of shared clonotypes between healthy human individuals. CD8 cells classed as naive were CD45RO-negative and positively selected for CCR7, excluding terminally differentiated effector memory CD45RA+ cells. TCRdb's table, derived via immunoSEQ multiplex PCR, lists solely in-frame clones and lacks some. Here the sample spans hundreds of thousands of clones, around 96% being singletons. Sequenced: naive CD8+ T cells sorted from blood. These receptors all come from a woman aged 25 to 39 in good health.

This rearrangement joins TRBV14 to TRBJ2-7, with D tentatively TRBD2 (6 bases). Trimming pared 4 bases from V and 2 bases from J, leaving 12 bases between. Germline loops: CDR1 SGHDN, CDR2 FVKESK. The CDR3 is 14 residues long. The CDR3 bases are TGTGCCAGCAGCCCCCAAGCGGGTCCCTACGAGCAGTACTTC. Translation: CASSPQAGPYEQYF.

Notes on this clone: Other DNA sequences within the sample encode an identical CDR3. The gene calls are TRBV27 and TRBJ2-1; 9 nucleotides match TRBD2. This CDR3 comprises 14 residues. The germline CDR1 and CDR2 sequences are MNHEY and SMNVEV (reference sequence). V was pared by 2 bases and J by 4 bases, with 0 bases of the junction left unmatched. The CDR3 here is CASSLAGGYNEQFF. In DNA, the CDR3 is TGTGCCAGCAGTTTAGCGGGAGGGTACAATGAGCAGTTCTTC.

This chain links TRBV5-4 with TRBJ2-1; D uncertain. The CDR3 is 13 amino acids. Trimming left V 0 bases short and J 5 bases short, with 6 bases between. CDR1 is SGHNT, CDR2 YYREEE, per germline (reference sequence). CDR3 coding DNA: TGTGCCAGCAGCTTGGTAGAAAACAATGAGCAGTTCTTC. It yields the protein CASSLVENNEQFF.

Concerning this clone: Other DNA sequences within the sample encode an identical CDR3. The rearrangement joins TRBV6-5 to TRBJ1-1, with no clear D. CDR3 length equals 13 residues. The V gene lost 3 bases and the J gene lost 1 base, with 6 bases spanning the gap. Germline lookup yields CDR1 MNHEY and CDR2 SVGAGI. CDR3 in amino acids: CASSYSENTEAFF. Written as DNA, the CDR3 is TGTGCCAGCAGTTATTCGGAGAACACTGAAGCTTTCTTT.

V and J are TRBV4-1 and TRBJ2-1, with 7 positions matching TRBD2. CDR3 length: 16 amino acids. Germline V gives CDR1 MGHRA, CDR2 YSYEKL. V shed 4 bases and J 4 bases; nucleotides not matched to a gene: 10. The CDR3 loop reads CASSRMLAETYNEQFF. CDR3 bases: TGCGCCAGCAGCCGCATGCTAGCGGAAACTTACAATGAGCAGTTCTTC.

The J gene is TRBJ2-7, the V gene TRBV29-1, with D perhaps TRBD1 (6 bases). Trimming cost V 6 bases and J 3 bases, with 15 bases left between them. CDR3 length: 13 residues. The V gene's germline CDR1 is SQVTM and CDR2 ANQGSEA. CDR3 region: CSVQTGQFYEQYF. Here the CDR3 DNA reads TGCAGCGTCCAAACCGGACAGTTCTACGAGCAGTACTTC.

The chain recombines TRBV19 with TRBJ2-1; perhaps TRBD2 as D (6 bases). Per germline, CDR1 LNHDA and CDR2 SQIVND (reference sequence). The ends were cut back, 1 base at V and 5 bases at J, with 21 bases in the middle. CDR3 size: 18 residues. The CDR3 is CASSIGGPSAGRNNEQFF. The CDR3 nucleotides are TGTGCCAGTAGTATAGGAGGCCCTAGCGCGGGGAGGAACAATGAGCAGTTCTTC.

The chain employs TRBV2 and TRBJ2-5; no reliable D call. The J call may be in error: the DNA end matches TRBJ2-7 better. The germline CDR1 and CDR2 sequences are SNHLY and FYNNEI. The CDR3 is 10 residues long. CDR3: CASSDNEQYF. As DNA, the CDR3 is TGTGCCAGCAGTGATAACGAGCAGTACTTC.

A remark on this clone: The sample has other DNA sequences that encode this CDR3 too. J is TRBJ2-7 and V is TRBV5-1, with a weak D call TRBD1 (5 bases). The germline V gene has CDR1 SGHRS and CDR2 YFSETQ. The V and J ends lost 1 base and 1 base respectively, with 9 bases between them. The CDR3 extends over 14 amino acids. The CDR3 nucleotides are TGCGCCAGCAGCTTGCAGGGCTCTTCCTACGAGCAGTACTTC. Residues: CASSLQGSSYEQYF.

As to this clone: Other DNA sequences in this specimen translate into the identical CDR3. The rearrangement joins TRBV14 to TRBJ2-3; D gene ambiguous. CDR3 length: 11 amino acids. In germline, CDR1 is SGHDN, CDR2 FVKESK. Between the trimmed V and J ends, which lost 4 bases and 6 bases, there was a span of 5 bases. The DNA for the CDR3 is TGTGCCAGCAGCCCTGGGGATACGCAGTATTTT. Protein: CASSPGDTQYF.

The chain combines TRBV28 with TRBJ2-5, with D unclear. The length of the CDR3 is 15 residues. Germline lookup yields CDR1 MDHEN and CDR2 SYDVKM. V dropped 3 bases and J dropped 0 bases, with 11 bases sitting between them. The CDR3, as DNA: TGTGCCAGCAGTTTCCCGGCCCAACACCAAGAGACCCAGTACTTC. It encodes CASSFPAQHQETQYF.

The chain has TRBV6-5 and TRBJ1-5, with TRBD1 matching over 7 bases. The CDR3 is made up of 14 amino acids. J lost 4 bases, V lost 3 bases, and 3 bases had no gene match. CDR1 is MNHEY, CDR2 SVGAGI, per germline. The CDR3 sequence is CASSYRGPNQPQHF. The CDR3 DNA sequence: TGTGCCAGCAGTTATAGGGGGCCAAATCAGCCCCAGCATTTT.

V usage is TRBV11-2 and J usage is TRBJ1-1, with a possible D match to TRBD1 (5 bases). Germline V CDR1 and CDR2: SGHAT, FQNNGV. V dropped 6 bases and J dropped 5 bases, with 16 bases sitting between them. The CDR3 extends over 14 amino acids. The CDR3 DNA reads TGTGCCAGCAGTTCATCGGGACCTTCGACTGAAGCTTTCTTT. Residues: CASSSSGPSTEAFF.

V usage is TRBV2 and J usage is TRBJ2-5; D not certain. There are 12 residues in the CDR3. The V gene's germline CDR1 is SNHLY and CDR2 FYNNEI. V lost 6 bases, J lost 3 bases, and 8 bases lay in between. The CDR3 loop is CASRGLKETQYF. DNA of the CDR3: TGTGCCAGCAGGGGGTTGAAAGAGACCCAGTACTTC.

CDR3 in amino acids: CASSFFLGNQPQHF. CDR3 DNA sequence: TGTGCCAGCAGTTTCTTCCTCGGGAATCAGCCCCAGCATTTT. The chain carries TRBV27 and TRBJ1-5; D not certain. The V gene's germline CDR1 is MNHEY and CDR2 SMNVEV (reference sequence). Trimming stripped 3 bases from V and 4 bases from J, with 10 bases between. This CDR3 contains 14 residues.

V is TRBV27 and J is TRBJ2-3; D call uncertain. In germline, CDR1 is MNHEY, CDR2 SMNVEV (reference sequence). The CDR3 consists of 20 residues. V lost 5 bases and J lost 0, with 27 bases in between. The CDR3 region is CASSLKVAPRGGPSTDTQYF. The DNA for the CDR3 is TGTGCCAGCAGTCTAAAGGTGGCACCCCGTGGTGGCCCAAGCACAGATACGCAGTATTTT.

The V call is TRBV28, the J call TRBJ2-3; 7 bases map to TRBD2. Germline V CDR1 and CDR2: MDHEN, SYDVKM. Trimming removed 2 bases from V and 7 bases from J; junction bases left unmatched: 6. CDR3 length: 14 residues. The CDR3 protein is CASSLNGEGYTQYF. As DNA, the CDR3 is TGTGCCAGCAGTTTAAACGGGGAGGGATATACGCAGTATTTT.

On this clone: At the DNA level, this CDR3 is encoded by other sequences in the same sample as well. The CDR3 nucleotides read TGTGCCAGCAGCTTAACTAGCGGACCCTACAATGAGCAGTTCTTC. Its protein product is CASSLTSGPYNEQFF. V gene TRBV7-9 combines with J gene TRBJ2-1, with TRBD2 identical over 8 bases. The CDR3 covers 15 residues. The J segment lost 2 bases and the V segment lost 2 bases, leaving 2 bases of the junction unmatched. CDR1 is SEHNR and CDR2 is FQNEAQ in the germline V gene (reference sequence).

The gene calls are TRBV29-1 and TRBJ2-1, with D hard to call. Deletions cut 0 bases from V and 4 bases from J, with 10 bases between. There are 14 residues in the CDR3. Per germline, CDR1 SQVTM and CDR2 ANQGSEA. CDR3 in amino acids: CSVEDIEFYNEQFF. CDR3 nucleotides: TGCAGCGTTGAAGACATCGAGTTTTACAATGAGCAGTTCTTC.

This clone appeared a single time. The V and J genes are TRBV7-8 and TRBJ2-1, with D uncertain. CDR3 length equals 17 residues. Trimming stripped 0 bases from V and 1 base from J, with 13 bases between. Germline CDR1 reads SGHVS; CDR2 reads FQNEAQ. The CDR3 loop reads CASSLAQASSSYNEQFF. The DNA of the CDR3 is TGTGCCAGCAGCTTAGCGCAGGCCAGCTCATCCTACAATGAGCAGTTCTTC.

The chain couples TRBV27 to TRBJ2-7, with 8 nucleotides matching TRBD1. CDR1 and CDR2 from the germline V gene are MNHEY and SMNVEV (reference sequence). V lost 7 bases and J lost 2; bases outside the gene matches: 7. This CDR3 is 14 amino acids long. The CDR3 bases are TGTGCCAGCACCAGAACAGGGGGAACCTACGAGCAGTACTTC. Its protein is CASTRTGGTYEQYF.

CDR3 in amino acids: CASSLFRDTETQYF. The CDR3 coding sequence is TGTGCCAGCAGTTTATTCCGGGATACAGAGACCCAGTACTTC. The rearrangement joins TRBV28 to TRBJ2-5; a weak D match, TRBD2 (5 bases). Trimming shortened V by 1 base and J by 4 bases, and 10 bases separated the two germline ends. The V gene's germline CDR1 is MDHEN and CDR2 SYDVKM. This CDR3 region has 14 residues.

The genes are TRBV7-2 and TRBJ1-5, with 9 positions matching TRBD1. Trimming cost V 2 bases and J 8 bases; bases outside gene matches: 10. Germline V gene sequence: CDR1 SGHTA, CDR2 FQGNSA. The CDR3 runs 16 residues. The CDR3 DNA is TGTGCCAGCAGCTTAAGGGTGACAGGGGGGTCGGAGCCCCAGCATTTT. This sequence encodes CASSLRVTGGSEPQHF.

V and J are TRBV10-3 and TRBJ1-1; D call uncertain. V lost 0 bases, J lost 0 bases, and 17 bases lay in between. This CDR3 comprises 18 residues. The germline V gene has CDR1 ENHRY and CDR2 SYGVKD. CDR3 region: CAISESGDNLPLNTEAFF. In DNA form, the CDR3 reads TGTGCCATCAGTGAGTCGGGCGACAACCTCCCGTTGAACACTGAAGCTTTCTTT.

This chain links TRBV29-1 with TRBJ2-7, with D perhaps TRBD2 (6 bases). The CDR3 sequence is 12 residues long. Trimming took off 4 bases at V and 2 bases at J, with 9 bases between the two ends. The germline gives CDR1 SQVTM, CDR2 ANQGSEA. Written as DNA, the CDR3 is TGCAGCGTTGCTCTAGCGCCCTACGAGCAGTACTTC. Its protein product is CSVALAPYEQYF.

The chain carries TRBV13 and TRBJ2-1, with 14 nucleotides matching TRBD2. J gave up 7 bases and V 1 base, and 6 bases lay outside the gene matches. This CDR3 has 17 residues. Germline CDR1 and CDR2: PRHDT and FYEKMQ (reference sequence). CDR3 loop: CASSLALTSGRVNEQFF. The CDR3, as DNA: TGTGCCAGCAGCTTAGCCCTGACTAGCGGGAGGGTAAATGAGCAGTTCTTC.

The rearrangement links TRBV5-6 to TRBJ1-4; perhaps TRBD1 as D (6 bases). This CDR3 comprises 15 residues. Deletions cut 2 bases from V and 4 bases from J, with 12 bases between. Germline loops: CDR1 SGHDT, CDR2 YYEEEE. The CDR3 spells CASSFPGQLNEKLFF. The DNA for the CDR3 is TGTGCCAGCAGCTTCCCGGGACAACTTAATGAAAAACTGTTTTTT.

This clone was counted only a few times. The rearrangement joins TRBV7-9 to TRBJ1-2; D gene unclear. Trimming stripped 4 bases from V and 6 bases from J, with 9 bases between. The germline gives CDR1 SEHNR, CDR2 FQNEAQ (reference sequence). The CDR3 sequence is 12 residues long. In DNA, the CDR3 is TGTGCCAGCAGCTCTCGGACTGATGGCTACACCTTC. Translated, it gives CASSSRTDGYTF. The entire variable domain, with the rest obtained from reference TRBV7-9 and TRBJ1-2, is as follows: DTGVSQNPRHKITKRGQNVTFRCDPISEHNRLYWYRQTLGQGPEFLTYFQNEAQLEKSRLLSDRFSAERPKGSFSTLEIQRTEQGDSAMYLCASSSRTDGYTFGSGTRLTVV.

The chain combines TRBV7-8 with TRBJ2-7; TRBD1 might be the D (6 bases). Germline CDR1 and CDR2: SGHVS and FQNEAQ. V shed 5 bases and J shed 7 bases, with 21 bases lying between them. The CDR3 extends over 15 amino acids. CDR3 nucleotide sequence: TGTGCCAGCAGCCAGAGGGTGTGGGGGCGTGGAGAGCAGTACTTC. It specifies CASSQRVWGRGEQYF.